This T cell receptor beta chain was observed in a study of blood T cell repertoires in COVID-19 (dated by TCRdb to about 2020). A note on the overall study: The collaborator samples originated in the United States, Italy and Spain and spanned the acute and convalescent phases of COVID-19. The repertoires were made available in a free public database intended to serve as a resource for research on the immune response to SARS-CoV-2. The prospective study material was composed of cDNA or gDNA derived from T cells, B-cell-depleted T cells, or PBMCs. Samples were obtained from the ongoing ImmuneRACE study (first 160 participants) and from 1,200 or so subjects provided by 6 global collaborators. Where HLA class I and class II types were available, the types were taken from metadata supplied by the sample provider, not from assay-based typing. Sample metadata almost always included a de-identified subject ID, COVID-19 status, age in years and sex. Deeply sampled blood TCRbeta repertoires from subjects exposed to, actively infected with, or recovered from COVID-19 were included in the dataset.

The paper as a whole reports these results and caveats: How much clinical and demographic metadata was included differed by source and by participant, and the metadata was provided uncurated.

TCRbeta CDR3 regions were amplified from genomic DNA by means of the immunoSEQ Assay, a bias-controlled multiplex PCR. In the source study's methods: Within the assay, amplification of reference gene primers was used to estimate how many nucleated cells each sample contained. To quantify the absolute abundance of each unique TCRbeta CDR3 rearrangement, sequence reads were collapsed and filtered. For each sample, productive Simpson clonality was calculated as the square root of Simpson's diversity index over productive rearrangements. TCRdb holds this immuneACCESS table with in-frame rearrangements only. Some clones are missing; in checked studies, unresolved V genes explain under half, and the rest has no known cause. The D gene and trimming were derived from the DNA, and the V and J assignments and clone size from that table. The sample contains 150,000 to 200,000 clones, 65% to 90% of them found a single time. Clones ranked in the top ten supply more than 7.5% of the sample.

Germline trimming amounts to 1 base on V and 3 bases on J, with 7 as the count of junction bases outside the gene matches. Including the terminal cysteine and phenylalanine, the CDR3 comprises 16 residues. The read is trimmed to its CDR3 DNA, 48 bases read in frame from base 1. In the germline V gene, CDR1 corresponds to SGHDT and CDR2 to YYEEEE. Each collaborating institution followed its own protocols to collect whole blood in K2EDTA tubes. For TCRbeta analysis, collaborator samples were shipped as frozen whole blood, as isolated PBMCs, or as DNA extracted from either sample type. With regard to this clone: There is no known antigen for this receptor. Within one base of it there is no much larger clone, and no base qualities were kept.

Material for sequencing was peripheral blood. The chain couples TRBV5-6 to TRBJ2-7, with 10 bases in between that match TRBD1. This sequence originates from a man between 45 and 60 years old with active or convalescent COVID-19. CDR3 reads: CASSLLTGGLLYEQYF. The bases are TGTGCCAGCAGCTTGCTGACAGGGGGCCTCCTCTACGAGCAGTACTTC.